What follows describes a single T cell receptor beta chain. Its antigen is as yet unknown. Chemo-refractory metastatic non-small-cell lung cancer patients received focal radiation with ipilimumab CTLA-4 blockade. The record originates from a study of radiotherapy plus CTLA-4 blockade in lung cancer. About the research overall: Objective responses occurred in about a sixth of patients; 25% to 40% had disease control. Study results and caveats: Early clonal dynamics of blood T cells, together with interferon-beta, were reported as the best response predictor.

Measured with immunoSEQ multiplex PCR; TCRdb has only the in-frame clones, and not every one. The table includes 75,000 to 80,000 clones, around 90% detected once. CDR1 is SGDLS and CDR2 is YYNGEE in the germline V gene. The CDR3 sequence is 14 residues long. The junction had 12 bases not matched to a gene; V was cut back by 8 bases and J by 4 bases. Sample: peripheral blood, taken from a patient treated with radiotherapy plus ipilimumab. The chain employs TRBV9 and TRBJ2-7, with 7 bases aligning to TRBD2. The sequence was obtained from a human donor with non-small cell lung cancer who had stable disease on radiotherapy plus ipilimumab. CDR3 bases: TGTGCCAGTTCAAAGGGCGGGGGTTGGTACGAGCAGTACTTC. This codes for CASSKGGGWYEQYF. Using reference TRBV9 and TRBJ2-7 for the parts outside the CDR3, the full variable domain is DSGVTQTPKHLITATGQRVTLRCSPRSGDLSVYWYQQSLDQGLQFLIQYYNGEERAKGNILERFSAQQFPDLHSELNLSSLELGDSALYFCASSKGGGWYEQYFGPGTRLTVT.